This TCR beta chain was sequenced for a study of blood T cells in healthy people across ages. Study findings and constraints: Long-lived donors had more naive CD4+ cells and higher diversity than aged donors. Roughly linearly, TCR beta diversity per million T cells fell as age increased.

PCR was performed a second time for about 7 to 12 cycles using a sample-barcoded 5' primer and a J-beta primer mix. TCRdb independently ran MiXCR on the 5' RACE reads; one entry per CDR3 protein. This table holds hundreds of thousands of distinct CDR3 sequences, about 61% found once. To note about this clonotype: Antigen specificity is unknown.

Sample donors were healthy Caucasian individuals that came from Russia, aged roughly 6 to 100. Every donor provided roughly 9.1 milliliters of peripheral blood. The CDR3 loop spans 15 amino acids. V was trimmed by 6 bases and J by 5 bases, leaving 19 bases between them. The germline CDR1 and CDR2 sequences are MDHEN and SYDVKM. Sequenced: blood. The rearrangement links TRBV28 to TRBJ1-2; a weak D match, TRBD1 (6 bases). The TCR was taken from a man aged 35 to 55 in good health. The CDR3 sequence: CASSNLGAGVYGYTF. The CDR3 DNA is TGTGCCAGCAGCAACCTAGGGGCAGGGGTTTATGGCTACACCTTC.